The 13 T cell receptor beta chains listed next were all sequenced from one sample in a study of blood T cell repertoires in COVID-19. This table comes from immunoSEQ multiplex PCR, and its TCRdb copy is limited to in-frame clones, with some not included. The table includes 63,000 or so clones, about 81% detected once. Input material: peripheral blood. The receptor set was obtained from a human donor in a cohort sampled during active COVID-19.

The gene calls are TRBV19 and TRBJ2-1; perhaps TRBD2 as D (6 bases). V lost 3 bases to trimming and J lost 7 bases, with 10 bases between them. Germline V gene sequence: CDR1 LNHDA, CDR2 SQIVND (reference sequence). There are 13 residues in the CDR3. In DNA, the CDR3 is TGTGCCAGTAGTATGGGCCGGGGGAATGAGCAGTTCTTC. This sequence encodes CASSMGRGNEQFF. The full variable domain, its missing parts supplied by reference TRBV19 and TRBJ2-1, is DGGITQSPKYLFRKEGQNVTLSCEQNLNHDAMYWYRQDPGQGLRLIYYSQIVNDFQKGDIAEGYSVSREKKESFPLTVTSAQKNPTAFYLCASSMGRGNEQFFGPGTRLTVL.

This sequence joins TRBV19 and TRBJ2-1, with D perhaps TRBD1 (6 bases). Trimming removed 3 bases from V and 2 bases from J, with 17 bases in between. CDR3 length equals 17 residues. Germline CDR1 reads LNHDA; CDR2 reads SQIVND (reference sequence). The CDR3 bases are TGTGCCAGTAGTATTAACTTCGGTGGGGGCCCCTACAATGAGCAGTTCTTC. Translation: CASSINFGGGPYNEQFF.

This clone was found a few times. The gene calls are TRBV18 and TRBJ2-2, with 7 positions matching TRBD1. The CDR3 loop spans 14 amino acids. The germline V gene has CDR1 KGHSH and CDR2 LQKENI. Germline trimming cut 6 bases from V and 4 bases from J; bases unmatched to any gene: 5. CDR3 sequence reads: CASSRDSLTGELFF. The CDR3 DNA reads TGTGCCAGCTCCCGGGACAGCCTCACCGGGGAGCTGTTTTTT. Complete variable domain (other parts from reference TRBV18 and TRBJ2-2): NAGVMQNPRHLVRRRGQEARLRCSPMKGHSHVYWYRQLPEEGLKFMVYLQKENIIDESGMPKERFSAEFPKEGPSILRIQQVVRGDSAAYFCASSRDSLTGELFFGEGSRLTVL.

V and J are TRBV15 and TRBJ2-7; the D gene is possibly TRBD1 (6 bases). Trimming took 0 bases from V and 5 from J, leaving 14 bases between them. The CDR3 loop spans 15 amino acids. The germline gives CDR1 LNHNV, CDR2 YYDKDF (reference sequence). The CDR3 spells CATSRDRTGSHEQYF. The CDR3 DNA reads TGTGCCACCAGCAGAGATCGTACAGGGTCCCACGAGCAGTACTTC.

This chain joins TRBV13 and TRBJ2-2; D perhaps matches TRBD1 (6 bases). CDR3 length: 16 amino acids. Trimming removed 5 bases from V and 6 bases from J, with 19 bases in between. Germline lookup yields CDR1 PRHDT and CDR2 FYEKMQ (reference sequence). This CDR3 reads CASSPLGARVPGELFF. The CDR3 DNA sequence: TGTGCCAGCAGCCCCCTGGGGGCGCGGGTTCCCGGGGAGCTGTTTTTT.

This clone was picked up many times. The chain joins TRBV28 to TRBJ2-7, with D unresolved. Per germline, CDR1 MDHEN and CDR2 SYDVKM. The germline V and J ends were trimmed by 4 bases and 4 bases, with 11 bases remaining between them. This CDR3 contains 13 residues. CDR3 amino acids: CASSSQNGYEQYF. The DNA for the CDR3 is TGTGCCAGCAGTTCCCAAAACGGGTACGAGCAGTACTTC.

In DNA form, the CDR3 reads TGTGCCAGCAGCTTCCCTAGCGGCTACAATGAGCAGTTCTTC. Amino acid sequence: CASSFPSGYNEQFF. The chain is built from TRBV7-2 and TRBJ2-1; 7 bases line up with TRBD2. J lost 3 bases, V lost 3 bases, and 2 bases had no gene match. The CDR3 is 14 amino acids. Germline V CDR1 and CDR2: SGHTA, FQGNSA.

This chain connects TRBV2 to TRBJ2-7; 11 nucleotides align to TRBD2. The germline gives CDR1 SNHLY, CDR2 FYNNEI. After removal of 8 bases from V and 7 bases from J, the junction contained 10 bases not matched to a gene. This CDR3 contains 14 residues. CDR3 bases: TGTGCCAGCGGGACACTAGCGGGAGCAGGGGAGCAGTACTTC. This codes for CASGTLAGAGEQYF.

CDR3 amino acids: CASSFTGVNTEAFF. CDR3 DNA sequence: TGCGCCAGCAGCTTCACAGGGGTGAACACTGAAGCTTTCTTT. The chain recombines TRBV5-1 with TRBJ1-1; 7 positions match TRBD1. Germline lookup yields CDR1 SGHRS and CDR2 YFSETQ. The CDR3 length is 14 residues. Trimming cost V 2 bases and J 0 bases; bases outside gene matches: 1.

The chain is built from TRBV3-1 (or the pseudogene TRBV3-2) and TRBJ2-7; 10 nucleotides line up with TRBD1. From germline, CDR1 is LGHDT and CDR2 YNNKEL (reference sequence). V was clipped by 3 bases and J by 2 bases; unmatched bases: 4. The CDR3 runs to 15 residues. In nucleotides, the CDR3 is TGTGCCAGCAGCCATCCGGGGACAGGGGCCTACGAGCAGTACTTC. This sequence encodes CASSHPGTGAYEQYF.

CDR3 bases: TGTGCCAGCAGTCCACGGACAGGGACCAATGAGCAGTTCTTC. Protein: CASSPRTGTNEQFF. The chain carries TRBV6-2 or TRBV6-3 and TRBJ2-1; 8 nucleotides match TRBD1. The CDR3 consists of 14 residues. The V gene's germline CDR1 is MNHEY and CDR2 SVGEGT. Trimming removed 5 bases from V and 6 bases from J; junction bases left unmatched: 6.

This chain links TRBV6-5 with TRBJ2-1; 14 bases are shared with TRBD2. Germline assignment: CDR1 MNHEY and CDR2 SVGAGI. The CDR3 covers 15 residues. The V gene end was trimmed by 6 bases and the J gene end by 9 bases; junction bases not matched to a gene: 7. The CDR3 DNA is TGTGCCAGCAGCCCCGGGACTAGCGGGAGAGTTGAGCAGTTCTTC. As protein: CASSPGTSGRVEQFF.

About this clone: This same CDR3 is encoded by further DNA sequences in the sample. The CDR3 coding sequence is TGTGCCAGCAGTTTGGGGGGGAACACCATATATTTT. This gives the protein CASSLGGNTIYF. This chain joins TRBV12-3 or TRBV12-4 and TRBJ1-3; a weak D match, TRBD1 (5 bases). The CDR3 spans 12 residues. Trimming removed 3 bases at V and 7 bases at J, with 7 bases between.